The 5 T cell receptor beta chains below come from one sample, sequenced in a study of blood T cell repertoires in COVID-19. Sequencing was performed with immunoSEQ multiplex PCR; in TCRdb, only in-frame clones are kept and a portion is missing. The top ten hold roughly 0.77% of the sample, which has about 170,000 clones, around 91% seen once. Sequenced material: PBMCs or T cells enriched from blood (not recorded which). These receptors originate from a young woman who had recovered from COVID-19.

The V call is TRBV6-5, the J call TRBJ2-7, with a tentative D call TRBD1 (5 bases). Germline V gives CDR1 MNHEY, CDR2 SVGAGI. This CDR3 has 13 amino acids. V shed 6 bases and J shed 6 bases, with 15 bases lying between them. CDR3 amino acids: CASRDSTLLEQYF. The DNA for the CDR3 is TGTGCCAGCAGAGACAGTACGCTGCTCGAGCAGTACTTC.

The chain employs TRBV28 and TRBJ1-5; D ambiguous. The CDR3 totals 12 residues. Trimming took 5 bases from V and 6 from J, leaving 8 bases between them. CDR1 is MDHEN and CDR2 is SYDVKM in the germline V gene. In nucleotides, the CDR3 is TGTGCCAGCAGTCCCCCCTTTCAGCCCCAGCATTTT. Its translation: CASSPPFQPQHF.

The genes are TRBV7-9 and TRBJ1-1; 7 bases are shared with TRBD1. CDR3 length: 14 residues. With 5 bases clipped from V and 6 bases from J, the junction kept 9 bases outside the gene matches. Germline CDR1 is SEHNR and CDR2 is FQNEAQ (reference sequence). CDR3 DNA: TGTGCCAGCAGCCCAAGGGACAGATCCGCTGAAGCTTTCTTT. It yields the protein CASSPRDRSAEAFF.

The chain is built from TRBV6-2 or TRBV6-3 and TRBJ2-1; the D gene is possibly TRBD2 (6 bases). Trimming shortened V by 2 bases and J by 0 bases, and 17 bases separated the two germline ends. This CDR3 has 18 amino acids. Germline CDR1 and CDR2: MNHEY and SVGEGT. The CDR3 protein is CASSYEVGEASSYNEQFF. CDR3 coding DNA: TGTGCCAGCAGTTACGAGGTTGGGGAGGCCAGCTCCTACAATGAGCAGTTCTTC.

The chain has TRBV12-3 or TRBV12-4 and TRBJ1-2; TRBD1 agrees at 7 bases. V dropped 5 bases and J dropped 7; count of bases not matched to a gene: 7. The CDR3 contains 13 residues. The chain's CDR3 is CASSLTGVSGYTF. For the CDR3, the DNA is TGTGCCAGCAGTCTTACAGGGGTCAGTGGCTACACCTTC.